The rows below give T cell receptor beta chains drawn from one sample of a study of beta chain features in type 1 diabetes. Measured with immunoSEQ multiplex PCR; TCRdb has only the in-frame clones, and not every one. Of some 900,000 clones listed, roughly a sixth were seen once; the top ten hold about 0.025%. Sequenced material: naive CD4+ T cells from blood. The receptor set was obtained from a woman under 30 in good health. CDR3s include the opening cysteine and the closing phenylalanine or tryptophan. The order of the fields is V gene, D gene, clone size, J gene, CDR3 protein, CDR3 DNA. D genes are given only for firm matches. Size values are once, few and many counts, or a class for expanded clones, and some rows have none.

V gene: TRBV19; D gene: -; clone size: few; J gene: TRBJ2-2; CDR3 protein: CANLQGGTGELFF; CDR3 DNA: TGTGCCAACTTACAGGGTGGCACCGGGGAGCTGTTTTTT
V gene: TRBV11-3; D gene: -; clone size: few; J gene: TRBJ2-2; CDR3 protein: CASSLAGRGELFF; CDR3 DNA: TGTGCCAGCAGCTTAGCCGGAAGAGGGGAGCTGTTTTTT
V gene: TRBV7-9; D gene: TRBD2; clone size: -; J gene: TRBJ2-1; CDR3 protein: CASVLAPGLASGEQFF; CDR3 DNA: TGTGCCAGCGTACTAGCCCCGGGACTAGCCTCGGGTGAGCAGTTCTTC
V gene: TRBV11-2; D gene: -; clone size: -; J gene: TRBJ2-3; CDR3 protein: CASTRGGTDTQYF; CDR3 DNA: TGTGCCAGCACCAGGGGAGGCACAGATACGCAGTATTTT
V gene: TRBV6-1; D gene: TRBD2; clone size: few; J gene: TRBJ2-1; CDR3 protein: CASSEGSGLLYNEQFF; CDR3 DNA: TGTGCCAGCAGTGAAGGTAGCGGGTTACTCTACAATGAGCAGTTCTTC
V gene: TRBV7-2; D gene: -; clone size: few; J gene: TRBJ1-2; CDR3 protein: CASSLAQTTAGGYTF; CDR3 DNA: TGTGCCAGCAGCTTAGCTCAGACGACGGCGGGGGGCTACACCTTC
V gene: TRBV4-1; D gene: TRBD1; clone size: few; J gene: TRBJ1-1; CDR3 protein: CASSQPTGGFNTEAFF; CDR3 DNA: TGCGCCAGCAGCCAACCCACAGGGGGGTTTAACACTGAAGCTTTCTTT
V gene: TRBV10-3; D gene: -; clone size: few; J gene: TRBJ2-5; CDR3 protein: CAITPTAGPQETQYF; CDR3 DNA: TGTGCCATCACCCCGACCGCAGGACCTCAAGAGACCCAGTACTTC
V gene: TRBV5-1; D gene: -; clone size: -; J gene: TRBJ1-1; CDR3 protein: CASSLGEGVREGTEAFF; CDR3 DNA: TGCGCCAGCAGCTTGGGTGAAGGTGTAAGGGAGGGTACTGAAGCTTTCTTT
V gene: TRBV5-4; D gene: -; clone size: -; J gene: TRBJ2-5; CDR3 protein: CASSQIGRTGETQYF; CDR3 DNA: TGTGCCAGCAGCCAGATCGGGAGAACTGGCGAGACCCAGTACTTC
V gene: TRBV7-6; D gene: -; clone size: -; J gene: TRBJ2-5; CDR3 protein: CASSLSTLETQYF; CDR3 DNA: TGTGCCAGCAGCTTATCGACGTTGGAGACCCAGTACTTC
V gene: TRBV15; D gene: -; clone size: -; J gene: TRBJ1-1; CDR3 protein: CATSRVRQNTEAFF; CDR3 DNA: TGTGCCACCAGCAGAGTAAGACAGAACACTGAAGCTTTCTTT
V gene: TRBV4-3; D gene: TRBD1; clone size: -; J gene: TRBJ1-1; CDR3 protein: CASSQALPVSGTGGIWAFF; CDR3 DNA: TGCGCCAGCAGCCAAGCTTTACCTGTATCCGGGACAGGGGGCATCTGGGCTTTCTTT
V gene: TRBV5-1; D gene: TRBD2; clone size: few; J gene: TRBJ2-1; CDR3 protein: CASSLGLASYNEQFF; CDR3 DNA: TGCGCCAGCAGCTTAGGACTAGCATCCTATAATGAGCAGTTCTTC
V gene: TRBV5-1; D gene: TRBD1; clone size: few; J gene: TRBJ2-5; CDR3 protein: CASSLARGHGAFEETQYF; CDR3 DNA: TGCGCCAGCAGCTTGGCCAGGGGGCATGGAGCTTTCGAAGAGACCCAGTACTTC
V gene: TRBV29-1; D gene: TRBD1; clone size: -; J gene: TRBJ1-2; CDR3 protein: CSNRRTGVNGYTF; CDR3 DNA: TGCAGCAACCGACGGACAGGGGTTAATGGCTACACCTTC
V gene: TRBV28; D gene: -; clone size: -; J gene: TRBJ2-7; CDR3 protein: CASSFSEYEQYF; CDR3 DNA: TGTGCCAGCAGTTTCTCCGAATACGAGCAGTACTTC
V gene: TRBV20-1; D gene: -; clone size: few; J gene: TRBJ2-7; CDR3 protein: CSAGVHYEQYF; CDR3 DNA: TGCAGTGCTGGGGTCCACTACGAGCAGTACTTC
V gene: TRBV5-5; D gene: -; clone size: -; J gene: TRBJ2-5; CDR3 protein: CASSTGERQETQYF; CDR3 DNA: TGTGCCAGCAGCACCGGGGAGCGGCAAGAGACCCAGTACTTC
V gene: TRBV28; D gene: -; clone size: -; J gene: TRBJ2-7; CDR3 protein: CASSLAGDNEQYF; CDR3 DNA: TGTGCCAGCAGTTTGGCAGGGGACAACGAGCAGTACTTC
V gene: TRBV18; D gene: -; clone size: -; J gene: TRBJ1-2; CDR3 protein: CASSPGRINYGYTF; CDR3 DNA: TGTGCCAGCTCACCAGGACGGATTAACTATGGCTACACCTTC
V gene: TRBV28; D gene: TRBD1; clone size: -; J gene: TRBJ1-1; CDR3 protein: CASSLSRDREAFF; CDR3 DNA: TGTGCCAGCAGTTTAAGTAGGGACAGGGAAGCTTTCTTT
V gene: TRBV2; D gene: -; clone size: few; J gene: TRBJ2-7; CDR3 protein: CASSPRGLTLYEQYF; CDR3 DNA: TGTGCCAGCAGCCCAAGAGGGCTAACACTCTACGAGCAGTACTTC
V gene: TRBV4-2; D gene: -; clone size: -; J gene: TRBJ2-1; CDR3 protein: CASSQDSQAPYNEQFF; CDR3 DNA: TGTGCCAGCAGCCAAGATTCACAGGCCCCCTACAATGAGCAGTTCTTC
V gene: TRBV5-1; D gene: -; clone size: -; J gene: TRBJ2-2; CDR3 protein: CASSLDGAPRELFF; CDR3 DNA: TGCGCCAGCAGCTTGGACGGGGCGCCGCGGGAGCTGTTTTTT
V gene: TRBV18; D gene: TRBD1; clone size: -; J gene: TRBJ2-7; CDR3 protein: CASVRDRDLEQYF; CDR3 DNA: TGTGCCAGCGTCCGGGACAGAGATCTCGAGCAGTACTTC
V gene: TRBV7-2; D gene: TRBD1; clone size: -; J gene: TRBJ2-2; CDR3 protein: CASSPGTGAGELFF; CDR3 DNA: TGTGCCAGCAGCCCCGGGACAGGGGCCGGGGAGCTGTTTTTT
V gene: TRBV28; D gene: -; clone size: few; J gene: TRBJ1-3; CDR3 protein: CASSSKGPTSGNTIYF; CDR3 DNA: TGTGCCAGCAGTTCCAAGGGGCCCACCTCTGGAAACACCATATATTTT
V gene: TRBV18; D gene: -; clone size: -; J gene: TRBJ2-5; CDR3 protein: CASSPNKDQTQYF; CDR3 DNA: TGTGCCAGCTCACCAAACAAGGACCAGACCCAGTACTTC
V gene: TRBV25-1; D gene: -; clone size: -; J gene: TRBJ1-4; CDR3 protein: CASSGPWGSTNEKLFF; CDR3 DNA: TGTGCCAGCAGTGGCCCCTGGGGATCAACTAATGAAAAACTGTTTTTT
V gene: TRBV11-2; D gene: TRBD2; clone size: few; J gene: TRBJ2-1; CDR3 protein: CASSPLAGGYNEQFF; CDR3 DNA: TGTGCCAGCAGTCCACTAGCGGGAGGATACAATGAGCAGTTCTTC
V gene: TRBV7-2; D gene: -; clone size: few; J gene: TRBJ1-5; CDR3 protein: CASSLKINQPQHF; CDR3 DNA: TGTGCCAGCAGCCTAAAGATAAATCAGCCCCAGCATTTT
V gene: TRBV19; D gene: -; clone size: -; J gene: TRBJ2-2; CDR3 protein: CASSIFSGELFF; CDR3 DNA: TGTGCCAGTAGTATATTTAGCGGGGAGCTGTTTTTT
V gene: TRBV7-2; D gene: TRBD2; clone size: -; J gene: TRBJ2-5; CDR3 protein: CASSLKLAGLNPQETQYF; CDR3 DNA: TGTGCCAGCAGCTTAAAGTTAGCGGGTCTCAACCCTCAAGAGACCCAGTACTTC
V gene: TRBV7-2; D gene: -; clone size: few; J gene: TRBJ1-1; CDR3 protein: CASSFNSLNTEAFF; CDR3 DNA: TGTGCCAGCAGCTTCAACAGCTTGAACACTGAAGCTTTCTTT
V gene: TRBV28; D gene: -; clone size: -; J gene: TRBJ2-3; CDR3 protein: CASSPLRFRGRTDTQYF; CDR3 DNA: TGTGCCAGCAGTCCACTCCGTTTTAGAGGGCGCACAGATACGCAGTATTTT
V gene: TRBV6-5; D gene: -; clone size: -; J gene: TRBJ1-2; CDR3 protein: CASSRSTGNGYTF; CDR3 DNA: TGTGCCAGCAGTCGCTCAACAGGGAATGGCTACACCTTC
V gene: TRBV18; D gene: -; clone size: -; J gene: TRBJ1-4; CDR3 protein: CASSPLILSDGEKLFF; CDR3 DNA: TGTGCCAGCTCACCACTAATTTTGTCCGACGGTGAAAAACTGTTTTTT
V gene: TRBV6-1; D gene: TRBD1; clone size: -; J gene: TRBJ2-6; CDR3 protein: CASSKDRVPGANVLTF; CDR3 DNA: TGTGCCAGCAGTAAAGACAGGGTCCCTGGGGCCAACGTCCTGACTTTC
V gene: TRBV25-1; D gene: -; clone size: -; J gene: TRBJ2-7; CDR3 protein: CASSELGNLDEQYF; CDR3 DNA: TGTGCCAGCAGTGAATTGGGAAATCTCGACGAGCAGTACTTC
V gene: TRBV7-2; D gene: -; clone size: -; J gene: TRBJ2-5; CDR3 protein: CASSSDSQETQYF; CDR3 DNA: TGTGCCAGCAGCTCGGACAGTCAAGAGACCCAGTACTTC
V gene: TRBV7-9; D gene: TRBD1; clone size: -; J gene: TRBJ2-3; CDR3 protein: CASSLGDRVEDTQYF; CDR3 DNA: TGTGCCAGCAGCTTGGGGGACAGGGTTGAAGATACGCAGTATTTT
V gene: TRBV28; D gene: -; clone size: -; J gene: TRBJ1-5; CDR3 protein: CASTRYSTGGRQPQHF; CDR3 DNA: TGTGCCAGCACTCGGTACTCAACGGGGGGCCGGCAGCCCCAGCATTTT
V gene: TRBV9; D gene: TRBD1; clone size: -; J gene: TRBJ2-7; CDR3 protein: CASSATGGTYEQYF; CDR3 DNA: TGTGCCAGCAGCGCGACAGGGGGGACCTACGAGCAGTACTTC
V gene: TRBV18; D gene: TRBD2; clone size: -; J gene: TRBJ2-1; CDR3 protein: CASSLHGGEFYNEQFF; CDR3 DNA: TGTGCCAGCTCACTCCACGGGGGGGAATTCTACAATGAGCAGTTCTTC
V gene: TRBV5-6; D gene: -; clone size: -; J gene: TRBJ2-1; CDR3 protein: CASSLRLDGVLDEQFF; CDR3 DNA: TGTGCCAGCAGCTTGAGACTAGATGGTGTATTGGATGAGCAGTTCTTC
V gene: TRBV5-4; D gene: -; clone size: -; J gene: TRBJ2-3; CDR3 protein: CASSLLDGWADTQYF; CDR3 DNA: TGTGCCAGCAGCTTGCTGGACGGTTGGGCAGATACGCAGTATTTT
V gene: TRBV7-3; D gene: TRBD2; clone size: -; J gene: TRBJ2-5; CDR3 protein: CASSPRTSGIETQYF; CDR3 DNA: TGTGCCAGCAGCCCCCGGACTAGCGGGATAGAGACCCAGTACTTC
V gene: TRBV5-4; D gene: -; clone size: -; J gene: TRBJ2-6; CDR3 protein: CASSLDGRPGPRSGANVLTF; CDR3 DNA: TGTGCCAGCAGCTTGGATGGTCGGCCAGGGCCTCGCTCTGGGGCCAACGTCCTGACTTTC
V gene: TRBV28; D gene: TRBD2; clone size: -; J gene: TRBJ2-7; CDR3 protein: CASTPGGRADEQYF; CDR3 DNA: TGTGCCAGCACCCCCGGGGGGAGGGCCGACGAGCAGTACTTC
V gene: TRBV11-1; D gene: -; clone size: -; J gene: TRBJ2-2; CDR3 protein: CASSPDRITGELFF; CDR3 DNA: TGTGCCAGCAGCCCAGACAGAATCACCGGGGAGCTGTTTTTT
V gene: TRBV4-1; D gene: TRBD1; clone size: few; J gene: TRBJ2-5; CDR3 protein: CASSQGPGGGETQYF; CDR3 DNA: TGCGCCAGCAGCCAAGGTCCAGGGGGCGGGGAGACCCAGTACTTC
V gene: TRBV27; D gene: TRBD1; clone size: -; J gene: TRBJ2-1; CDR3 protein: CASSQRQGAHNEQFF; CDR3 DNA: TGTGCCAGCAGTCAACGGCAGGGGGCCCACAATGAGCAGTTCTTC
V gene: TRBV28; D gene: -; clone size: few; J gene: TRBJ2-4; CDR3 protein: CASRPTGTFGVPRDF; CDR3 DNA: TGTGCCAGCAGGCCAACAGGGACTTTCGGGGTACCCCGTGACTTC
V gene: TRBV2; D gene: -; clone size: few; J gene: TRBJ2-5; CDR3 protein: CASKYPGVSATQYF; CDR3 DNA: TGTGCCAGCAAGTACCCAGGGGTATCTGCGACCCAGTACTTC